One T cell receptor beta chain is described in this entry. Its antigen is currently not known. Per-base qualities were not stored, and no clone one base away is much larger. These data originate in a study of a mutant IDH1 vaccine in newly diagnosed glioma (dated by TCRdb to the early 2020s). Regarding the complete study: Eight vaccinations were administered to patients in weeks 1, 3, 5, 7, 11, 15, 19 and 23, corresponding to visits V03 through V10. Vaccination started 4-6 weeks after radiotherapy alone, or was given together with temozolomide cycles in the groups whose treatment included chemotherapy. The roughly 33 treated patients were around 62% male and 37.5% female, with a mean age of around 40 years. Before enrollment, most patients had been given radiochemotherapy with temozolomide as standard therapy, while the rest had received either radiotherapy alone or temozolomide alone. Peripheral blood was drawn at six visits: V03 (baseline), V05, V07, V10, V12 and V13. For exploratory analyses, longitudinal TCRB deep sequencing was carried out in about 25 treated patients wherever samples were available.

General study outcomes and caveats: Availability determined which PBMC samples were chosen for TCRB deep sequencing. The authors noted that analyses of patient blood samples could not be reproduced because of sample limitations. Vaccine-induced immune responses across multiple MHC alleles were detected in approximately 93% of patients. No apparent relationship was observed between pseudoprogression and alterations in the top peripheral T cell clonotypes detected by TCRB sequencing.

What the time point label conveys for this sample: week 11, during vaccination. Each vaccine dose, consisting of 300 ug of a 20-mer mutant IDH1 peptide in Montanide, was administered subcutaneously with topical imiquimod. The donors had newly diagnosed IDH1-mutant astrocytomas of WHO grade 3 or 4 that showed loss of nuclear ATRX. The samples were drawn from NOA16, a multicentre, single-arm, open-label phase I trial in Germany that tested a mutant IDH1 peptide vaccine in humans for the first time. Genomic DNA for TCRB sequencing was extracted from EDTA blood using the DNeasy Blood and Tissue Kit. The library was made by the immunoSEQ multiplex PCR assay. Following the manufacturer's protocol, the hsTCRB Kit was used to amplify rearranged TCR beta chain sequences. TCRB libraries were sequenced on an Illumina MiSeq. The study's own analysis went as follows. Demultiplexing, trimming and gene mapping were performed with the kit vendor's proprietary platform. TCRdb limited this immuneACCESS table to in-frame rearrangements with V and J called. A share of clones is missing; checked studies link under half to unresolved V genes, and the rest is unexplained. Clone size and the V and J calls come from that table; the DNA yielded D and trimming. The sample table contains some 60,000 clones; only one count was recorded for less than 85% of them. The leading ten clones occupy around 3.5% of the sample.

The material was PBMCs, obtained from a glioma patient whose treatment included an IDH1 peptide vaccine. This receptor was taken from a man aged 30 to 45 with glioma.

In nucleotide form, the sequence is TGTGCCAGTAGGAATCTAGACAGGGTCTCCCCCTACGGCTACACCTTC. Its protein product is CASRNLDRVSPYGYTF. In this chain, TRBV19 is recombined with TRBJ1-2; 7 bases in between match TRBD1. Looking up the germline V gene (reference sequence) yields CDR1 LNHDA and CDR2 SQIVND. V is trimmed back by 6 bases and J by 8 bases, and the junction contains 18 bases that no gene match accounts for. The CDR3 spans 16 residues, from the cysteine through the phenylalanine. The CDR3 DNA has 48 bases and is translated from base 1.